Here is one TCR beta chain with its context. The antigen is not known. The trim removed 5 bases at V and 10 bases at J, leaving 11 bases unmatched. The V gene's germline CDR1 is SGHTA and CDR2 FQGNSA. The CDR3 runs to 14 residues. TCR cDNA was made by 5'RACE template switching, adding a universal primer site and UMIs. TCRdb reanalysed the 5' RACE reads using MiXCR and keeps one entry per CDR3 protein. The table shows 450,000 to 600,000 distinct CDR3 sequences, with roughly 13% occurring only once. This sample is part of a study of T cells after yellow fever vaccination. General study points: Clones from primary vaccination mostly reappeared after the booster (96% CD4, under 90% CD8).

This sequence originates from a man between 25 and 39 years old who received the YFV17D yellow fever vaccine. The chain employs TRBV7-2 and TRBJ2-1; TRBD1 agrees at 7 bases. Here the sequenced sample was PBMCs, taken on the day of the yellow fever booster vaccination. DNA for the CDR3: TGTGCCAGCAGCCGCCGGACAGGCACTAGGGAGCAGTTCTTC. Translated: CASSRRTGTREQFF. The full variable domain, in which reference TRBV7-2 and TRBJ2-1 provide the parts outside the CDR3, is GAGVSQSPSNKVTEKGKDVELRCDPISGHTALYWYRQSLGQGLEFLIYFQGNSAPDKSGLPSDRFSAERTGGSVSTLTIQRTQQEDSAVYLCASSRRTGTREQFFGPGTRLTVL.